Shown below are 3 T cell receptor beta chains from a single sample sequenced in a study of naive and memory T cell subsets. TCR cDNA received a 3' ligated oligonucleotide that carried a UMI. The SP2 primer and nested alpha and beta constant region primers amplified ligated cDNA in four rounds. MiXCR, applied by TCRdb to the 5' RACE reads, yields one record per CDR3 protein. The data contain roughly 48,000 distinct CDR3 sequences, 4% to 5% of them singletons. These receptor sequences come from a female donor in good health.

This clonotype was counted many times. The chain carries TRBV28 and TRBJ2-7; D gene uncertain. The V gene's germline CDR1 is MDHEN and CDR2 SYDVKM. CDR3 length: 12 residues. Trimming removed 6 bases at V and 3 bases at J, with 9 bases between. The CDR3 sequence is CASSPKHYEQYF. CDR3 nucleotides: TGTGCCAGCAGCCCAAAGCACTACGAGCAGTACTTC.

The J gene is TRBJ2-5, the V gene TRBV29-1; no firm D call. CDR3 length equals 12 residues. Trimming left V 3 bases short and J 3 bases short, with 8 bases between. Germline V gene sequence: CDR1 SQVTM, CDR2 ANQGSEA. CDR3 loop: CSVDLTKETQYF. The CDR3 DNA sequence: TGCAGCGTTGATCTAACAAAAGAGACCCAGTACTTC.

This clonotype was found many times. The chain links TRBV6-1 to TRBJ1-5; 7 bases are a match to TRBD1. After removal of 4 bases from V and 1 base from J, the junction contained 10 bases not matched to a gene. The CDR3 runs to 17 residues. Germline V gene data show CDR1 as MNHNS and CDR2 as SASEGT. This chain's CDR3 is CASSASSGTESNQPQHF. CDR3 nucleotide sequence: TGTGCCAGCAGTGCGTCTTCCGGGACAGAGAGCAATCAGCCCCAGCATTTT.